This TCR beta chain was profiled in a study of CD8 T cells in ankylosing spondylitis. Germline CDR1 is MDHEN and CDR2 is SYDVKM. With 10 bases removed from V and 5 bases from J, the gap between germline ends came to 17 bases. The CDR3 has 13 residues. Study-wide findings and caveats: Made up of 7 to 9 highly homologous variants, a TCR beta motif appeared characteristic of ankylosing spondylitis blood.

Regarding this clonotype: Its antigen remains unidentified.

Using its own MiXCR run on the 5' RACE reads, TCRdb lists one record per CDR3 protein. The table lists about 840,000 distinct CDR3 sequences, 10% to 15% of them singletons. The specimen sequenced was blood, either unsorted or a sorted T cell fraction (not recorded which). This TCR came from a male donor with ankylosing spondylitis. This chain joins TRBV28 and TRBJ1-1; tentative D call: TRBD1 (6 bases). This CDR3 reads CATTDRTTTEAFF. Written as DNA, the CDR3 is TGTGCCACTACGGACAGAACGACGACTGAAGCTTTCTTT.